One and the same sample provided the 17 T cell receptor beta chains below, sequenced in a study of blood T cell repertoires in COVID-19. Sequencing used immunoSEQ multiplex PCR; TCRdb keeps in-frame clones, though not all of them. The table records about 49,000 clones, roughly four fifths of them present only once. The sequencing sample was made of peripheral blood. All receptors derive from a woman aged 60 to 75 with acute or convalescent COVID-19.

This chain joins TRBV11-1 and TRBJ2-2; no definite D call. V shed 7 bases and J shed 5 bases, with 11 bases lying between them. The CDR3 totals 13 residues. Per germline, CDR1 SGHAT and CDR2 FQDESV (reference sequence). The CDR3 loop reads CASTPARTGELFF. The CDR3 nucleotides are TGTGCCAGCACCCCGGCGAGGACCGGGGAGCTGTTTTTT.

The DNA of the CDR3 is TGTGCCAGCAGCTTAGCATTCGGGGGGGCCGCGGAGACCCAGTACTTC. Translated, it gives CASSLAFGGAAETQYF. The chain combines TRBV7-2 with TRBJ2-5; 8 nucleotides agree with TRBD2. This CDR3 comprises 16 residues. Germline V lookup: CDR1 SGHTA, CDR2 FQGNSA. The V segment lost 0 bases and the J segment 5 bases; nucleotides outside the gene matches: 8.

This clone was detected a few times. The chain recombines TRBV9 with TRBJ1-1; D remains unclear. The CDR3 runs 14 residues. Deletions cut 0 bases from V and 1 base from J, with 7 bases between. Germline V gene sequence: CDR1 SGDLS, CDR2 YYNGEE. The CDR3 loop reads CASSVDSGNTEAFF. For the CDR3, the DNA is TGTGCCAGCAGCGTAGATTCAGGGAACACTGAAGCTTTCTTT.

The chain's CDR3 is CASSGTGDGPQHF. Here the CDR3 DNA reads TGTGCCAGCAGTGGCACAGGGGACGGGCCCCAGCATTTT. This sequence joins TRBV5-5 and TRBJ1-5; 7 bases line up with TRBD1. V lost 5 bases, J lost 9 bases, and 8 bases stayed unmatched. Germline CDR1 reads SGHKS; CDR2 reads YYEKEE (reference sequence). CDR3 length: 13 amino acids.

This clone occurred once. The chain carries TRBV19 and TRBJ1-1, with D perhaps TRBD1 (6 bases). This CDR3 has 14 residues. The germline gives CDR1 LNHDA, CDR2 SQIVND (reference sequence). Trimming removed 4 bases from V and 2 bases from J, with 11 bases in between. CDR3 sequence (DNA): TGTGCCAGTAGTAGGACAGCGTTAAACACTGAAGCTTTCTTT. Its translation: CASSRTALNTEAFF.

The chain has TRBV4-1 and TRBJ1-1, with 8 bases aligning to TRBD1. CDR1 MGHRA and CDR2 YSYEKL come from the germline V gene. This CDR3 contains 16 residues. With 1 base clipped from V and 5 bases from J, the junction kept 9 bases outside the gene matches. The CDR3 coding sequence is TGCGCCAGCAGCCAAGGGGGCAGGGGGCGGCGAACTGAAGCTTTCTTT. This codes for CASSQGGRGRRTEAFF.

V usage is TRBV19 and J usage is TRBJ1-5; 7 nucleotides align to TRBD1. Germline CDR1 is LNHDA and CDR2 is SQIVND (reference sequence). J lost 4 bases, V lost 4 bases, and 10 bases had no gene match. This CDR3 contains 16 residues. In nucleotides, the CDR3 is TGTGCCAGTAGTAGCCAGACAGGGACGGGGAATCAGCCCCAGCATTTT. Protein product: CASSSQTGTGNQPQHF.

V is TRBV27 and J is TRBJ1-3, with D uncertain. The CDR3 length is 14 residues. Germline CDR1 reads MNHEY; CDR2 reads SMNVEV (reference sequence). V lost 5 bases and J 0 bases, leaving 8 bases between the germline ends. The chain's CDR3 is CASSPYDSGNTIYF. CDR3 nucleotides: TGTGCCAGCAGTCCCTACGACTCTGGAAACACCATATATTTT.

In nucleotides, the CDR3 is TGTGCCAGTAGTCCGACAGGGCGGAACACTGAAGCTTTCTTT. Translated, it gives CASSPTGRNTEAFF. The chain couples TRBV19 to TRBJ1-1; TRBD1 agrees at 7 bases. The junction had 4 bases not matched to a gene; V was cut back by 5 bases and J by 1 base. CDR1 and CDR2 (germline): LNHDA, SQIVND (reference sequence). This CDR3 comprises 14 residues.

This sequence joins TRBV4-1 and TRBJ2-1; TRBD2 is a possible D gene (5 bases). Germline CDR1 is MGHRA and CDR2 is YSYEKL. This CDR3 region has 18 residues. With 0 bases removed from V and 0 bases from J, the gap between germline ends came to 15 bases. DNA of the CDR3: TGCGCCAGCAGCCAAGATCATGAGGCGGGTCGCTCCTACAATGAGCAGTTCTTC. Amino acids: CASSQDHEAGRSYNEQFF.

V is TRBV28 and J is TRBJ2-7; tentatively, D is TRBD1 (5 bases). CDR3 length: 14 residues. V was cut by 1 base and J by 9 bases, with 16 bases left in between. CDR1 and CDR2 from the germline V gene are MDHEN and SYDVKM. The CDR3 nucleotides read TGTGCCAGCAGTTTATCCCAGGGAACCCTAGGGCAGTACTTC. It codes for CASSLSQGTLGQYF.

The J gene is TRBJ1-1, the V gene TRBV5-5; D is possibly TRBD1 (6 bases). Germline-derived CDR1 and CDR2 are SGHKS and YYEKEE (reference sequence). The CDR3 covers 15 residues. V lost 3 bases, J lost 4 bases, and 16 bases lay in between. CDR3 sequence (DNA): TGTGCCAGCAGCTATTCTACTCAGGGGAGCACTGAAGCTTTCTTT. Protein: CASSYSTQGSTEAFF.

The rearrangement joins TRBV5-6 to TRBJ1-1, with TRBD1 identical over 7 bases. Germline V CDR1 and CDR2: SGHDT, YYEEEE. The CDR3 consists of 15 residues. The junction had 13 bases not matched to a gene; V was cut back by 7 bases and J by 4 bases. The CDR3 protein is CASSREGAGGTEAFF. The CDR3 nucleotides read TGTGCCAGCTCTCGCGAGGGGGCCGGGGGCACTGAAGCTTTCTTT.

The CDR3 nucleotides read TGTGCCAGTAAACTGACAGGGACTGCAACTAATGAAAAACTGTTTTTT. This gives the protein CASKLTGTATNEKLFF. The chain carries TRBV19 and TRBJ1-4, with 7 bases lining up with TRBD1. V shed 7 bases and J 0 bases; nucleotides not matched to a gene: 8. The length of the CDR3 is 16 residues. CDR1 LNHDA and CDR2 SQIVND come from the germline V gene (reference sequence).

This clone has just one count. The V gene is TRBV3-1 (or the pseudogene TRBV3-2), the J gene TRBJ2-2; TRBD2 aligns across 14 bases. V shed 1 base and J 4 bases; nucleotides not matched to a gene: 17. The CDR3 is 22 residues long. The V gene's germline CDR1 is LGHDT and CDR2 YNNKEL (reference sequence). The CDR3 nucleotides are TGTGCCAGCAGCCAAGTATTTTTACGACCGGGACTAGCGGGAGTTGCCACCGGGGAGCTGTTTTTT. Its translation: CASSQVFLRPGLAGVATGELFF.

The chain couples TRBV28 to TRBJ1-2; D ambiguous. Germline CDR1 reads MDHEN; CDR2 reads SYDVKM. The CDR3 runs to 19 residues. V gave up 4 bases and J gave up 4 bases, with 28 bases separating them. The CDR3 protein is CASSSLLNRAEFNFYGYTF. For the CDR3, the DNA is TGTGCCAGCAGTTCCCTTTTAAACCGCGCTGAATTTAATTTCTATGGCTACACCTTC.

J is TRBJ2-5 and V is TRBV4-2; maybe TRBD1 (6 bases). CDR3 length: 16 amino acids. The germline V gene encodes CDR1 LGHNA and CDR2 YNFKEQ. Between the trimmed V and J ends, which lost 0 bases and 3 bases, there was a span of 14 bases. The CDR3 protein is CASSQDLRGPEETQYF. CDR3 DNA sequence: TGTGCCAGCAGCCAAGACCTCAGGGGCCCCGAAGAGACCCAGTACTTC.